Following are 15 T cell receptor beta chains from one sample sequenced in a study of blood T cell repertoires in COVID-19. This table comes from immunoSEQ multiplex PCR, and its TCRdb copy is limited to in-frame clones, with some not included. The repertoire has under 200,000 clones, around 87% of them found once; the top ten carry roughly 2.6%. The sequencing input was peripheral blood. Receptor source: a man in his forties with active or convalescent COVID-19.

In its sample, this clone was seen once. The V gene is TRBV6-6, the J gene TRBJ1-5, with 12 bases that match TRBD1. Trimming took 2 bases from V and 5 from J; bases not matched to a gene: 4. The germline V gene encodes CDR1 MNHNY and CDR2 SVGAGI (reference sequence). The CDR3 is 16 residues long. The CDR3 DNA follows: TGTGCCAGCAGTTACGGGGACAGGGGGCTCGATCAGCCCCAGCATTTT. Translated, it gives CASSYGDRGLDQPQHF.

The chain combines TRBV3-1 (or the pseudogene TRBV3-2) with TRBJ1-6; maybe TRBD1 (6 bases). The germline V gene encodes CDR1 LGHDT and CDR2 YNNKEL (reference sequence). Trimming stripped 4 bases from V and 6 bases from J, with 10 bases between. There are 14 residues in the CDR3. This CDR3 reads CASSPGAGNSPLHF. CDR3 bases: TGTGCCAGCAGCCCAGGGGCAGGTAATTCACCCCTCCACTTT.

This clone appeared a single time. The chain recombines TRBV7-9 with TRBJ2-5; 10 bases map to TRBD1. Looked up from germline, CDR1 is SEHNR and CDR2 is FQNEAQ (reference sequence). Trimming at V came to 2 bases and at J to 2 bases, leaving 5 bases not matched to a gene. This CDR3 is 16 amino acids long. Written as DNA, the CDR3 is TGTGCCAGCAGCTTATCGGGGACAGGGGCACAAGAGACCCAGTACTTC. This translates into CASSLSGTGAQETQYF.

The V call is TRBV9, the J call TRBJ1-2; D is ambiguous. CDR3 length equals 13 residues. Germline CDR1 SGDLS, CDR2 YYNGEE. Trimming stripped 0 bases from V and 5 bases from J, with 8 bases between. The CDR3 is CASSVDEGYGYTF. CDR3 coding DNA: TGTGCCAGCAGCGTAGATGAGGGTTATGGCTACACCTTC. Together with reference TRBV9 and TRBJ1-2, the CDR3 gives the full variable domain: DSGVTQTPKHLITATGQRVTLRCSPRSGDLSVYWYQQSLDQGLQFLIQYYNGEERAKGNILERFSAQQFPDLHSELNLSSLELGDSALYFCASSVDEGYGYTFGSGTRLTVV.

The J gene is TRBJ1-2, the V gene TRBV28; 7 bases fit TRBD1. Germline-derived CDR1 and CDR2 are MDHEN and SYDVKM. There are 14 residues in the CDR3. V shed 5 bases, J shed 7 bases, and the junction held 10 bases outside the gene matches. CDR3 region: CASSTRDRVRGYTF. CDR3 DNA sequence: TGTGCCAGCAGTACTCGCGACAGGGTCCGTGGCTACACCTTC.

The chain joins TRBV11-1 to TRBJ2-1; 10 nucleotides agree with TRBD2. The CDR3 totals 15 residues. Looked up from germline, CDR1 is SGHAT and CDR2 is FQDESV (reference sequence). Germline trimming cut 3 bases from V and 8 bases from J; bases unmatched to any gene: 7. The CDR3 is CASSFKAGGPDEQFF. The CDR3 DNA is TGTGCCAGCAGCTTCAAAGCGGGGGGGCCCGATGAGCAGTTCTTC.

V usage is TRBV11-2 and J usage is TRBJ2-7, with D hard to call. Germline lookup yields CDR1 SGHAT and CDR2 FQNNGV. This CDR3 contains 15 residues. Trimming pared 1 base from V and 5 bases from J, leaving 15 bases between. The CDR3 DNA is TGTGCCAGCAGCTTAGGCAGTCTCGGGTCCCACGAGCAGTACTTC. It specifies CASSLGSLGSHEQYF.

CDR3 in DNA: TGCAGCGTTGAAGACAGTTACTATGGCTACACCTTC. Its protein product is CSVEDSYYGYTF. The rearrangement joins TRBV29-1 to TRBJ1-2; the D is unclear. CDR1 SQVTM and CDR2 ANQGSEA come from the germline V gene. The CDR3 runs 12 residues. The germline V and J ends were trimmed by 0 bases and 3 bases, with 5 bases remaining between them.

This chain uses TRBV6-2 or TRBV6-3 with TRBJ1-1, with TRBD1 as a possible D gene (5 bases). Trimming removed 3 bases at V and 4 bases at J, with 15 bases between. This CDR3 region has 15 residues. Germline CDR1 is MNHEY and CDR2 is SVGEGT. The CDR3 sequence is CASSYYEAGGTEAFF. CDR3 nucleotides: TGTGCCAGCAGTTATTATGAGGCCGGGGGCACTGAAGCTTTCTTT.

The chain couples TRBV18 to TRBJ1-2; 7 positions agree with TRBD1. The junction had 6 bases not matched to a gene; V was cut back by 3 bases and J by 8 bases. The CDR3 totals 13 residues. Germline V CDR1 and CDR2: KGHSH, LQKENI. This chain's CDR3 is CASSPTGDKGYTF. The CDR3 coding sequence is TGTGCCAGCTCACCTACAGGGGATAAAGGCTACACCTTC.

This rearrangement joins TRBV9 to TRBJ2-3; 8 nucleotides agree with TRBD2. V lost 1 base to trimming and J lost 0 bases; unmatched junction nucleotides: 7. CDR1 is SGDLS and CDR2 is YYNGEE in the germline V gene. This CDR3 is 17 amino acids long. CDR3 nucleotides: TGTGCCAGCAGCGTAATGGCGGGGGGCCATAGCACAGATACGCAGTATTTT. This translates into CASSVMAGGHSTDTQYF.

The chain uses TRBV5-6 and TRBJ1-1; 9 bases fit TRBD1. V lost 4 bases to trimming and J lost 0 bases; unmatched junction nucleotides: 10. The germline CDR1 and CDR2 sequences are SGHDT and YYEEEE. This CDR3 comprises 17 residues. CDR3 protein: CASSILQGASLNTEAFF. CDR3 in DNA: TGTGCCAGCAGCATCCTACAGGGGGCGAGTCTGAACACTGAAGCTTTCTTT. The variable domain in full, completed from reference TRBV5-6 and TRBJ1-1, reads DAGVTQSPTHLIKTRGQQVTLRCSPKSGHDTVSWYQQALGQGPQFIFQYYEEEERQRGNFPDRFSGHQFPNYSSELNVNALLLGDSALYLCASSILQGASLNTEAFFGQGTRLTVV.

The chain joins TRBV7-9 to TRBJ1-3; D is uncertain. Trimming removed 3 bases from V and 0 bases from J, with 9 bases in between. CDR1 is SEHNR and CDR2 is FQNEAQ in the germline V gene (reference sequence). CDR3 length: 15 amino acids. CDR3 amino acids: CASSFAAISGNTIYF. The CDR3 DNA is TGTGCCAGCAGCTTTGCGGCGATCTCTGGAAACACCATATATTTT.

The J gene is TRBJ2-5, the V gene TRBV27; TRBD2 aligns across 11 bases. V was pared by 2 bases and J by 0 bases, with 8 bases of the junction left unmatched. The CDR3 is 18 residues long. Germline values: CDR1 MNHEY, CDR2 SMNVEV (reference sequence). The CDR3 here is CASSLKPPSGGYQETQYF. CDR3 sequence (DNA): TGTGCCAGCAGTTTAAAGCCCCCTAGCGGGGGGTACCAAGAGACCCAGTACTTC.

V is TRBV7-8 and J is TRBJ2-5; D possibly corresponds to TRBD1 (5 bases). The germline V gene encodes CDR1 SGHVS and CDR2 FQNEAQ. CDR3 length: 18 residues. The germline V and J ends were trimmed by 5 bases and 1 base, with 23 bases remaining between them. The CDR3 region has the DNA TGTGCCAGCAGCCCCCGTTTAGCCTCTGGGGCCGGCCAAGAGACCCAGTACTTC. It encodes CASSPRLASGAGQETQYF.